The rows below give T cell receptor beta chains drawn from one sample of a study of CD8+ T cells in alopecia areata. Libraries were prepared by immunoSEQ multiplex PCR; TCRdb keeps only in-frame clonotypes and omits some of them. The repertoire holds some 98,000 clones, with about 58% as singletons. Sequenced material: CD8+ T cells sorted from blood, taken at week 4, from a patient treated with tofacitinib. The receptor source for this set is a human donor with alopecia areata. Both conserved end residues are part of each CDR3. Fields, in order: J gene, clone size, V gene, CDR3 protein. Rows give clone size only sometimes, using once, few, many, or a class for an expanded clone.

TRBJ2-1,once,TRBV5-1,CASSFRLAQNEQFF
TRBJ1-5,NA,TRBV29-1,CSVEVQGTGAQHF
TRBJ2-5,few,TRBV5-4,CASSLETGGETQYF
TRBJ2-7,NA,TRBV27,CASSRTTRQGFYEQYF
TRBJ2-2,NA,TRBV2,CASSKTSGNTGELFF
TRBJ2-7,NA,TRBV5-6,CASSVGSTYEQYF
TRBJ1-2,few,TRBV2,CASIEGAHYGYTF
TRBJ1-5,NA,TRBV5-6,CASSLAGGANNQPQHF
TRBJ2-7,NA,TRBV13,CASSSGDYARGLYEQYF
TRBJ1-5,NA,TRBV27,CASSEAAGGGNQPQHF
TRBJ1-2,NA,TRBV6-5,CASSHRRPTLEGYTF
TRBJ1-2,NA,TRBV27,CASSLQGQVGYGYTF
TRBJ2-7,once,TRBV27,CASSSGTSGRYEQYF
TRBJ2-1,NA,TRBV29-1,CSVEDYNEQFF
TRBJ2-2,few,TRBV19,CASSPLGYGTGELFF
TRBJ2-1,NA,TRBV9,CASSVAVEQFF
TRBJ2-7,NA,TRBV5-1,CASSLSPGGTGGHEQYF
TRBJ2-6,NA,TRBV29-1,CSVAQGAGANVLTF
TRBJ2-7,few,TRBV29-1,CSARDSLFYEQYF
TRBJ1-6,NA,TRBV7-3,CASSSQHGGKSPLHF
TRBJ2-1,NA,TRBV28,CASSLRSANEQFF
TRBJ2-1,few,TRBV29-1,CSVLYAGLAQNYNEQFF
TRBJ2-7,NA,TRBV7-6,CASSIGLAGSYEQYF
TRBJ1-2,NA,TRBV6-5,CASSYADALEGYTF
TRBJ1-3,many,TRBV7-9,CASSLATGALSGNTIYF
TRBJ2-1,once,TRBV4-1,CASSLQARRTSGNSEQFF
TRBJ1-1,NA,TRBV4-1,CASSQERGNTEAFF
TRBJ2-2,NA,TRBV7-8,CASSLIGGNTGELFF
TRBJ2-5,NA,TRBV7-9,CASSLGPLKETQYF